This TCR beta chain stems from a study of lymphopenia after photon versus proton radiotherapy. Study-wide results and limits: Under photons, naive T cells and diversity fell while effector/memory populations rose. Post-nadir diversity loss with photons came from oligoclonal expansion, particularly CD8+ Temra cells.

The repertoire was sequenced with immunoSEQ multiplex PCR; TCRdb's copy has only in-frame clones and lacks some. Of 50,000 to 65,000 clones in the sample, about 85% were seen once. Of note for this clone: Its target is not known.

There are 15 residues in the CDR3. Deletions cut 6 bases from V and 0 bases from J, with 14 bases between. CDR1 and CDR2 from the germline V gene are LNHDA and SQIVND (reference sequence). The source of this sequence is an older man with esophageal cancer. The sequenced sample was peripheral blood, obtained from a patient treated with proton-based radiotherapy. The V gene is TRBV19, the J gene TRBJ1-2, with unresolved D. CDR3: CASRRGMNANYGYTF. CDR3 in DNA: TGTGCCAGTAGGCGAGGTATGAACGCTAACTATGGCTACACCTTC. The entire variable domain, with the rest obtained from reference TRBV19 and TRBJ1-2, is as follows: DGGITQSPKYLFRKEGQNVTLSCEQNLNHDAMYWYRQDPGQGLRLIYYSQIVNDFQKGDIAEGYSVSREKKESFPLTVTSAQKNPTAFYLCASRRGMNANYGYTFGSGTRLTVV.